This T cell receptor (beta chain) was obtained from a study of cytomegalovirus exposure and HLA in healthy donors (dated by TCRdb to between 2016 and 2019). In terms of the full investigation: In an earlier analysis of roughly 590 of the donors, approximately 260 Gb of sequence data and approximately 100 million unique TCR beta sequences from roughly 200 million T cells were reported. Four to six DR-DQ haplotypes were handled as single units for association and clustering because linkage in the cohort was strong. The genetic ancestry cluster associated with self-reported Caucasian donors included about 81% of the 398 genotyped donors. In addition to the first cohort of approximately 650 subjects, a separate validation cohort of 120 different subjects was used. Using immunosequencing, the study profiled T cell repertoires from around 680 subjects and related those repertoires to cytomegalovirus serostatus. Roughly 320 gigabases of sequencing data and tens of millions of unique TCR sequences made up an early release that covered 640 HLA-typed donors. On average, around 240,000 unique TCR beta nucleotide sequences were sequenced per donor among a few hundred genotyped donors of the cohort, with around 19% of those sequences being non-productive. Rather than drawing on any new phenotypic data, the later analysis identified candidate immune exposures from TCR beta sequences and the way those sequences occurred across donors. Both class I and class II loci were covered by HLA typing, at four-digit resolution. Genome-wide SNP genotypes for about 55% of the roughly 670 donors were used in a later genetic analysis, which treated that subset as a discovery cohort. An earlier analysis of some 500 of the donors applied high-throughput TCR beta sequencing to assess whether each TCR beta V gene segment acted as functional or pseudogenic. Every repertoire in the discovery cohort had been generated on one and the same sequencing platform. The study was designed to test whether signatures of past pathogen exposure could be identified by cataloging public T cell receptors. A later analysis re-analyzed previously published TCR beta repertoires from several hundred donors and added high-resolution HLA genotyping to study TCR occurrence patterns. To predict cytomegalovirus infection status, the study combined high-throughput TCR immunosequencing, statistical association of individual TCRs with disease status, and machine learning. Donor age, sex, ethnicity and CMV serostatus were compiled together with the repertoire data. The number of donors typed differed by locus, with roughly 629-640 for A, B, C, DRB1 and DQB1, more than 500 for DQA1, nearly 610 for DPA1, and approximately 470 for DPB1.

The cohort consisted of 666 healthy bone marrow donors. At the time of sampling, every cohort member was nominally healthy, though immune exposures that went unrecorded were likely present. The donor tested CMV seronegative, placing the donor among the 350 to 400 seronegative members of the cohort. Every donor gave a peripheral blood sample, and the peripheral blood mononuclear cells from that sample were used for TCR beta sequencing. The Qiagen DNeasy Blood Extraction Kit was used to extract genomic DNA from the blood cell samples. Here is what the overall study found, with its caveats: The classifier was reported to diagnose cytomegalovirus status with high specificity and sensitivity in both the original and validation cohorts. A group of highly shared sequence variants was considered likely to be a technical artifact of the sequencing pipeline. In a later analysis, HLA-associated TCR beta chains were found to be more clonally expanded and to have lower generation probabilities than equally common non-associated chains. Because counts were too low, 15 to 20 rarely observed V segments, including chromosome 9 orphons, were excluded from the earlier analysis of several hundred of the donors. The cohort was sequenced for TCR beta chains only, and without alpha or paired-chain data the features that could be detected were limited. A further reported finding was that TCR beta sequences accurately predicted the HLA-A and HLA-B alleles for most subjects in the first cohort. For the cohort, immune exposure information was limited to CMV serostatus. A total of 150 or so TCR beta chains were listed by the study as associated with cytomegalovirus. Across donors, most TCR sequences were observed very rarely, whereas some public TCRs were present in many individuals. A later analysis reported that several top co-occurrence clusters appeared linked to parvovirus B19, influenza, CMV and Epstein-Barr virus. In vitro tests confirmed that a few of the cytomegalovirus-associated TCR beta chains recognize cytomegalovirus antigens. Compared with the roughly 670-donor mean, donors in an Asian-associated ancestry cluster had fewer N-insertions in productive TCRs, according to a later genetic analysis. V-gene and J-gene trimming of TCR beta chains was associated with a missense DCLRE1C variant in a later genetic analysis, and the association was replicated in an independent cohort. In a later analysis, TCR association rates were found to vary across HLA loci, with the most associated TCRs seen for DRB1 alleles and the fewest for HLA-C alleles. According to the authors, the approach could potentially be generalized to other disease states and immunological phenotypes. The 87-base-pair reads could not distinguish some IMGT-functional V segments, including TRBV6-2 and TRBV6-3, so those segments were excluded. Linkage disequilibrium might explain the correlated functional status among segregating V segments, but an unknown experimental factor could not be excluded. The presence/absence analyses assumed that sequencing depth was roughly uniform across donors, and that assumption may not be true. Assigning TCR associations to individual alleles was difficult when HLA alleles, especially DR and DQ, strongly co-occurred. In an earlier analysis of about 600 of the donors, most TCR beta V segments appeared in productive rearrangements about 87% or about 30% of the time, broadly matching IMGT annotations. Most CMV-associated TCR beta chains appeared to be HLA-restricted in a later analysis, and the HLA associations seemed to be driven largely by CMV exposure. A later analysis associated some 17,000 TCR beta sequences with specific HLA alleles at a false discovery rate of 0.05. HLA typing was unavailable for some donors at each locus, so association tests used only the typed subset.

Library prep was done by the immunoSEQ multiplex PCR assay. The multiplex PCR relied on a mix of 60 forward primers for TCR Vbeta segments and 13 reverse primers for TCR Jbeta segments. A multiplex PCR assay on genomic DNA amplified the CDR3 region of rearranged TCR beta genes. On the Illumina HiSeq System, the amplified TCR beta libraries were sequenced as 87-base-pair reads. In the paper's pipeline: A later analysis tallied around 82 million unique TCR beta chains across the 660 or so repertoires, and approximately 11 million of those chains were shared by two or more donors. Raw reads were error-corrected and collapsed into unique sequences with a nearest-neighbor algorithm that merged closely related sequences to remove PCR and sequencing errors. CDR3 sequences were aligned to IMGT reference sequences to assign V, D and J gene segments. For a sequence to be retained, at least a six-nucleotide match to both a V gene segment and a J gene segment was required. A rearrangement was called productive if the CDR3 had no stop codons and remained in frame with V and J, and every other rearrangement was called non-productive. CDR3 was defined by IMGT convention, running from the second conserved V-encoded cysteine to the conserved J-encoded phenylalanine. In an earlier analysis of roughly 580 of the donors, sequences lacking an unambiguous match to a single V gene segment were excluded. In an earlier analysis of several hundred of the donors, V segments were called functional above 56.7% productive rearrangements and were called segregating when the between-donor standard deviation exceeded 5%. A statistical classification framework was built for diagnosing cytomegalovirus status from the catalog of TCR beta chain sequences. A later analysis assigned V and J genes by comparing TCR nucleotide sequences with IMGT/GENE-DB human TR gene sequences. In a later analysis, CDR3 sequences and most-parsimonious VDJ recombination scenarios were assigned using the TCRdist pipeline. A later analysis defined each TCR beta chain by its CDR3 amino acid sequence plus V-gene family, and excluded reads lacking a unique V-gene family. A later analysis removed 550 to 700 highly shared, low-generation-probability nucleotide sequences to deal with suspected cross-contamination and a sequencing artifact. In a later analysis, a clonal expansion index was calculated for each public chain from normalized within-repertoire ranks of inferred template counts. Generation probabilities in a later analysis came from a VDJ recombination model fitted to out-of-frame rearrangements, and those results were checked against IGoR. A later analysis scored TCR-TCR, TCR-HLA and TCR-CMV co-occurrence with hypergeometric tests, applying a repertoire-size bias correction to TCR pairs. False discovery rates were estimated in a later analysis by permuting HLA or CMV assignments 20 times. A later analysis grouped co-occurring TCRs with DBSCAN, adding TCRdist sequence similarity when clustering within HLA-allele-positive subsets. Repertoires with fewer than 30,000 or more than 120,000 public chains, plus five repertoires with anomalous nucleotide sharing, were excluded from co-occurrence clustering. Imported from immuneACCESS, the table was reduced by TCRdb to in-frame sequences with V and J called. These copies leave out some clones; in studies compared against another copy, an unresolved V gene accounts for under half, and the cause of the remainder is not known. Clone size and the V and J calls come from that table; the DNA yielded D and trimming. The sample table lists about 83,000 clones, 80% to 90% of them with a count of one. The ten most abundant clones make up under 2% of the sample.

The table lists this clone with a few counts. Its antigen is not yet known. There are no base qualities to consult, and no much larger clone falls within one base. V gives up 7 bases and J gives up 9 bases, and the segment between their germline ends measures 22 bases. The cysteine opens and the phenylalanine closes a CDR3 of 15 amino acids. The only DNA kept is the CDR3, 45 bases in frame from the first base. Based on the germline V gene (reference sequence), the CDR1 and CDR2 sequences are LNHDA and SQIVND. Sequenced sample: PBMCs. The TCR comes from a woman under 40 in good health and CMV-seronegative. The rearranged chain carries TRBV19 and TRBJ2-1, and the D gene may be TRBD1, 6 bases matching. The CDR3 region: CASTRIGAGAGEQFF. The DNA sequence is TGTGCCAGTACTCGAATTGGGGCAGGGGCGGGTGAGCAGTTCTTC.